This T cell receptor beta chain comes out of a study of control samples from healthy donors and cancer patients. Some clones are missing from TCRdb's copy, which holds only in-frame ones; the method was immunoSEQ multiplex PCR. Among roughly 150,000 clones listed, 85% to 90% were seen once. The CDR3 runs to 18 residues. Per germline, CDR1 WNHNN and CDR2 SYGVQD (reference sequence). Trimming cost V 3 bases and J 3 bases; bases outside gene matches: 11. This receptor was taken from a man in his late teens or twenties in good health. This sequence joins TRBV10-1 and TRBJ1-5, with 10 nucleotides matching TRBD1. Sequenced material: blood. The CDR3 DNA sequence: TGCGCCAGCAGTGAACCCGGGACAGGGGCGGTGTTCAATCAGCCCCAGCATTTT. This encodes CASSEPGTGAVFNQPQHF.